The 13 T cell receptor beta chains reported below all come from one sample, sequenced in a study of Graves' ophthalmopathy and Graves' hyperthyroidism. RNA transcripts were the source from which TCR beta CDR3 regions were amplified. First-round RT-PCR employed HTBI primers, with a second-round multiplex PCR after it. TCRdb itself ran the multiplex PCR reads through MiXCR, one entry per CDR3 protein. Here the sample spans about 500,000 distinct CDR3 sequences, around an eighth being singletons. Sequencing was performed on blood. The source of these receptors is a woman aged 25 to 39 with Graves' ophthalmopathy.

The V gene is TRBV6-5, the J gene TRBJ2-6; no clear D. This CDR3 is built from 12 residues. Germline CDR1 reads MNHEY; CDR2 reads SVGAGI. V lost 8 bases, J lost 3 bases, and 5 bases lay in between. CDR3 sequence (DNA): TGTGCCAGCCAGTTTGGGGCCAACGTCCTGACTTTC. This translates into CASQFGANVLTF.

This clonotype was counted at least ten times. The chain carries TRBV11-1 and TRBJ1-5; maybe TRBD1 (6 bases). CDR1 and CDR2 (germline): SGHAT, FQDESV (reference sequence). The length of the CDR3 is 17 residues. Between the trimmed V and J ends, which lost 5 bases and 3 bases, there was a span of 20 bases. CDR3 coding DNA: TGTGCCAGCAGCCCCATTATGGACAGCGACTTCAATCAGCCCCAGCATTTT. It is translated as CASSPIMDSDFNQPQHF. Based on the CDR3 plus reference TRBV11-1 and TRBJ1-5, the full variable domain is EAEVAQSPRYKITEKSQAVAFWCDPISGHATLYWYRQILGQGPELLVQFQDESVVDDSQLPKDRFSAERLKGVDSTLKIQPAELGDSAMYLCASSPIMDSDFNQPQHFGDGTRLSIL.

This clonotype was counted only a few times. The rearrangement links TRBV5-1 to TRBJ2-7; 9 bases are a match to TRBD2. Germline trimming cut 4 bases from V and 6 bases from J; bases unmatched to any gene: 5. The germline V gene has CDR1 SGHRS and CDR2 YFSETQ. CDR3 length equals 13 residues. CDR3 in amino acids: CASSISGSSEQYF. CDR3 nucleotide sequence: TGCGCCAGCAGCATTAGCGGGAGTAGCGAGCAGTACTTC.

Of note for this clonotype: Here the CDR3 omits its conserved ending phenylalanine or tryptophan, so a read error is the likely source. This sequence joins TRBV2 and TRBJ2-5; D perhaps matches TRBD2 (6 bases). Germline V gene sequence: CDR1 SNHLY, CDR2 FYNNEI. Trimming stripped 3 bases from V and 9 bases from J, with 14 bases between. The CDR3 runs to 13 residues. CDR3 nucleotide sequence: TGTGCCAGCAGTGAGTTAGGGGAGGAGTCCCAGTACTAC. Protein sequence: CASSELGEESQYY.

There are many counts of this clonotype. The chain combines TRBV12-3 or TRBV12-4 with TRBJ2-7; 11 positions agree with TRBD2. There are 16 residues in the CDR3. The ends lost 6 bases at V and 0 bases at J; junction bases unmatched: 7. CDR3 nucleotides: TGTGCCAGCAGCGAACGGACTAGCGGGTTCTCCTACGAGCAGTACTTC. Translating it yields CASSERTSGFSYEQYF.

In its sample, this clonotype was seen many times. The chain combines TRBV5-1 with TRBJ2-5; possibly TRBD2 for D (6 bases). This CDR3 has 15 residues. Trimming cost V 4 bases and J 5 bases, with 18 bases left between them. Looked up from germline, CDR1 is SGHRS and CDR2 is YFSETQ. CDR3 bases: TGCGCCAGCAGCGGGTCGGGGGTCGGAGGTGAGACCCAGTACTTC. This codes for CASSGSGVGGETQYF.

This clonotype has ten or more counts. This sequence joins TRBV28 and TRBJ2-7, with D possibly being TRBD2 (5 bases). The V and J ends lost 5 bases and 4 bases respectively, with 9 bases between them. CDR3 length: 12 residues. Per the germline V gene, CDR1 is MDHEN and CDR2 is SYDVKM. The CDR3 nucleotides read TGTGCCAGCAGTGGACTCAGTTACGAGCAGTACTTC. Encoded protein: CASSGLSYEQYF.

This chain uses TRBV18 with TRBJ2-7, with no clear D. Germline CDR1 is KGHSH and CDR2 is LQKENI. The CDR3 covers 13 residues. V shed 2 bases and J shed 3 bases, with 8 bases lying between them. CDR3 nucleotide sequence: TGTGCCAGCTCACCAAGTAGGGACTACGAGCAGTACTTC. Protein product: CASSPSRDYEQYF.

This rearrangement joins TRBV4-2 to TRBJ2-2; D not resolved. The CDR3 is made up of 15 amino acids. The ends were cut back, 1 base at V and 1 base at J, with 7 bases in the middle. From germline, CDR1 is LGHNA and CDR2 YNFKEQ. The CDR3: CASSQASGNTGELFF. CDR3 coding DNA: TGTGCCAGCAGCCAAGCGTCGGGGAACACCGGGGAGCTGTTTTTT.

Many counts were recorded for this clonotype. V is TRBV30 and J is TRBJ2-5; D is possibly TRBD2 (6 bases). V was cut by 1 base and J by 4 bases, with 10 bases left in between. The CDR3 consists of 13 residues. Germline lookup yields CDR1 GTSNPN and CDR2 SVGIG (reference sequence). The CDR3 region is CAWSGRGGETQYF. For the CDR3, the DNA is TGTGCCTGGAGTGGACGGGGAGGAGAGACCCAGTACTTC.

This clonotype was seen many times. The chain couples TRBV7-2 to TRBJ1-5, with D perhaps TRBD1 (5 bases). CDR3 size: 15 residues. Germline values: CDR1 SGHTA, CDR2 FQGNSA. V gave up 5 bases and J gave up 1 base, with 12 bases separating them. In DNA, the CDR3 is TGTGCCAGCAGCCCGGCAGGGCCCAGCAATCAGCCCCAGCATTTT. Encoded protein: CASSPAGPSNQPQHF. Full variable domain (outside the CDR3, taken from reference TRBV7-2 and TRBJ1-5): GAGVSQSPSNKVTEKGKDVELRCDPISGHTALYWYRQSLGQGLEFLIYFQGNSAPDKSGLPSDRFSAERTGGSVSTLTIQRTQQEDSAVYLCASSPAGPSNQPQHFGDGTRLSIL.

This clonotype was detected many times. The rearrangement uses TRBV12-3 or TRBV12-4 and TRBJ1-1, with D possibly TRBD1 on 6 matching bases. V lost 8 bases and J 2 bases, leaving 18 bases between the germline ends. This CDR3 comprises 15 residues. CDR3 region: CASLRDGDINTEAFF. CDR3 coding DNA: TGTGCCAGCTTAAGGGATGGGGACATTAACACTGAAGCTTTCTTT.

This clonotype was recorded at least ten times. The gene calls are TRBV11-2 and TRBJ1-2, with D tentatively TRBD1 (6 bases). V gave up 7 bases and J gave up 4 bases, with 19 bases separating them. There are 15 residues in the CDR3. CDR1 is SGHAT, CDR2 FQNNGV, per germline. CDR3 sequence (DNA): TGTGCCAGCAAGGGGACGACAGGTCCGATCTATGGCTACACCTTC. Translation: CASKGTTGPIYGYTF. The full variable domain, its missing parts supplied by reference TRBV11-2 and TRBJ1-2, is EAGVAQSPRYKIIEKRQSVAFWCNPISGHATLYWYQQILGQGPKLLIQFQNNGVVDDSQLPKDRFSAERLKGVDSTLKIQPAKLEDSAVYLCASKGTTGPIYGYTFGSGTRLTVV.